A selection of T cell receptor beta chains follows, all from one sample in a study of metastatic and nonmetastatic thyroid tumors. TCRdb re-called the PCR reads via MiXCR. The repertoire includes around 31,000 clones, approximately 16% of them detected once, and around 20% sits in the top ten. The specimen was blood. These receptors were taken from a male donor with papillary thyroid cancer or a benign thyroid nodule (not recorded which). Some clones in this sample may be carry-over from other donors' samples. CDR3s include the opening cysteine and the closing phenylalanine or tryptophan. Each record gives: CDR3 length, D gene, V gene, clone size, J gene, CDR3 DNA, CDR3 protein. A D gene is named only where the DNA matches it firmly. A clone size is listed for some rows: how often the clone was seen (once, few, many), or a class if it is expanded.

14	NA	TRBV24-1	many	TRBJ1-2	TGTGCCACCAGTGAACGAGGACAAGTCTATGGCTACACCTTC	CATSERGQVYGYTF
14	NA	TRBV18	many	TRBJ2-5	TGTGCCAGCTCACCACCTAGCGGAGGAGAGACCCAGTACTTC	CASSPPSGGETQYF
14	TRBD2	TRBV6-2/TRBV6-3	many	TRBJ2-7	TGTGCCAGCAGTTACGGGACTAGCGGCTACGAGCAGTACTTC	CASSYGTSGYEQYF
15	NA	TRBV28	NA	TRBJ2-7	TGTGAAAGCAGTTCTGTAAGGGGTAGCTCCTACGAGCAGTACTTC	CESSSVRGSSYEQYF
15	NA	TRBV6-1	many	TRBJ2-7	TGTGCCAGCAGCCCCTTCGGAACAGGCATCAACGAGCAGTACTTC	CASSPFGTGINEQYF
14	TRBD1	TRBV28	NA	TRBJ2-7	TGTGCCAGCAGTTCCGGGACAGGGTTTCAAGAGCAGTACTTC	CASSSGTGFQEQYF
14	TRBD1	TRBV6-2/TRBV6-3	few	TRBJ2-1	TGTGCCAGCAGTTATACAGGGGGCGTGAATGAGCAGTTCTTC	CASSYTGGVNEQFF
15	TRBD2	TRBV20-1	many	TRBJ2-7	TGCAGTGCTATCCCGTCGGGAGGGATCTCCTACGAGCAGTACTTC	CSAIPSGGISYEQYF
13	NA	TRBV4-1	NA	TRBJ2-7	TGCGCCAGCAGCCAAGATTACCGGTCGCCTCAGTACTTC	CASSQDYRSPQYF
15	NA	TRBV18	many	TRBJ1-2	TGTGCCAGCTCACCCGGGCCTGGAGGCAACTATGGCTACACCTTC	CASSPGPGGNYGYTF